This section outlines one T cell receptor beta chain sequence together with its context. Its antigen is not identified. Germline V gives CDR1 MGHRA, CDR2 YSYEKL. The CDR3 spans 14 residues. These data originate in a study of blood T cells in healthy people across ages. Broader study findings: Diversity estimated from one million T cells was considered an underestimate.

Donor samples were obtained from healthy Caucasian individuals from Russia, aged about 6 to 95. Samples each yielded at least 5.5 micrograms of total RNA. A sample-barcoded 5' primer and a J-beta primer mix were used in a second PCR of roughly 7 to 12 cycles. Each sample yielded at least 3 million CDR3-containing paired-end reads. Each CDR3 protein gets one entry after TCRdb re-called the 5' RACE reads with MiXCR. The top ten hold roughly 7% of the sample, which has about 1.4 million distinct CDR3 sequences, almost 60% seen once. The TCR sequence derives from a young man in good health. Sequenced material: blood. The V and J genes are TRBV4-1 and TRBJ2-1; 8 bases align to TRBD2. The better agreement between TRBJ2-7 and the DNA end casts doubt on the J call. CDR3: CASSPGGSLYEQYF. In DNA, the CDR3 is TGCGCCAGCAGCCCGGGAGGGAGCCTCTACGAGCAGTACTTC.